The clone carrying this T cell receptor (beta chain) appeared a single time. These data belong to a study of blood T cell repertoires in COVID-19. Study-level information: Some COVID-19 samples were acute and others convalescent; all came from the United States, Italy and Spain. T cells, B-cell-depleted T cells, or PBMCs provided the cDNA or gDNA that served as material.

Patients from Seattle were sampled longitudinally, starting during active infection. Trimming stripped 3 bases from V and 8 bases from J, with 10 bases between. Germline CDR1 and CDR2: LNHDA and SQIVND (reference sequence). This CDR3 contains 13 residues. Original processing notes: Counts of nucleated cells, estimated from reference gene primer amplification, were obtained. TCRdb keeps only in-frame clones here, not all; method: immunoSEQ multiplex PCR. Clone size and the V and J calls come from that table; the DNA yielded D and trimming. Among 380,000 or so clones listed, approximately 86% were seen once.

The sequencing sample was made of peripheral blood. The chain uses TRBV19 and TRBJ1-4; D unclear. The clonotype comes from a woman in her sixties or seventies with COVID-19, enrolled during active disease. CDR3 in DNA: TGTGCCAGTAGTATCGGGAGTGGGGAAAAACTGTTTTTT. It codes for CASSIGSGEKLFF. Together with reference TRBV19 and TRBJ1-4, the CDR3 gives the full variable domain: DGGITQSPKYLFRKEGQNVTLSCEQNLNHDAMYWYRQDPGQGLRLIYYSQIVNDFQKGDIAEGYSVSREKKESFPLTVTSAQKNPTAFYLCASSIGSGEKLFFGSGTQLSVL.